Sequencing of this TCR beta chain was carried out in a study of T cells in Graves' hyperthyroidism and ophthalmopathy. Regarding the study as a whole: A 13 V-J signature model discriminated ophthalmopathy versus stable hyperthyroidism.

What was amplified from RNA transcripts were TCR beta CDR3 regions. The primer set for the first-round RT-PCR of the TCR CDR3 was HTBI. In TCRdb, the multiplex PCR reads were re-called with MiXCR into one record per CDR3 protein. The data hold a few hundred thousand distinct CDR3 sequences, with around 20% observed a single time. Uncontrolled infection, other autoimmune disease, pregnancy or lactation disqualified patients from enrolment. PBMCs were sourced from roughly 10 ml fresh peripheral blood. The V end was cut by 2 bases, the J end by 8 bases, with 22 bases between. Germline CDR1 is SGHVS and CDR2 is FQNEAQ. The CDR3 is 16 residues long. This clonotype showed up just a few times. Its antigen remains unidentified.

The receptor's source is a man aged 25 to 40 with Graves' ophthalmopathy. Sequencing was performed on blood. The chain recombines TRBV7-8 with TRBJ2-7; D is possibly TRBD1 (5 bases). CDR3 nucleotides: TGTGCCAGCAGCTTATCTCCTGGGGCAGGTCCTACGAAGCAGTACTTC. It translates to CASSLSPGAGPTKQYF.